This T cell receptor (beta chain) was identified in a study of early T cells in non-severe SARS-CoV-2 infection (dated by TCRdb to the early 2020s). Broadly, across the study: TCR sequencing used bulk RNA from unsorted whole blood, so alpha and beta chains could not be paired.

Study-level results and caveats: VDJdb matching was skewed toward anti-spike CD8 responses, so virus-specific expansions were likely underestimated and private and CD4 specificities were missed.

The receptor library was made with 5' RACE. Instrument on record: NextSeq 500. To correct for sequencing error and PCR bias, the TCR library protocol tagged individual cDNA molecules with unique molecular identifiers. Both TCR alpha and beta chains were sequenced, and tight co-correlation was observed between alpha and beta sequence abundances in each sample. Regarding the original processing steps: Decombinator V4 was used to perform V gene, J gene and CDR3 annotation of TCR sequences. TCRs were defined as expanded if a significant change between any two time points was detected under a Poisson model with p below 0.0001. TCR abundances were normalised to the total number of TCRs sequenced per sample and expressed as counts per million. TRAV1-2 paired with TRAJ12, TRAJ20 or TRAJ33 defined MAIT TCRs, while TRAV10 paired with TRAJ18 defined iNKT TCRs. VDJdb, accessed on 1 November 2021, was searched for TCRs annotated for CMV, EBV and SARS-CoV-2, and TCRs annotated for more than one antigen were excluded. TCRdb passed the public sequencing reads through fastp at Q25 and MiXCR, retaining productive beta sequences. Rows matching on CDR3 protein sequence are summarized as one entry with the most common DNA and genes. These V and J calls derive from TCRdb rather than the authors' analysis. The sample records 30,000 to 40,000 distinct CDR3 sequences, around 5.8% of which are singletons. 4% to 4.5% of the sample belongs to the ten largest clones.

This clonotype was observed many times. Its antigen is unknown. Per-base quality was not reported, and no clone a single base away is much larger than it. There are 15 amino acids in the CDR3, from cysteine to phenylalanine inclusive. The entry retains the CDR3 DNA only, 45 bases that are in frame from base 1. Reading the germline V gene gives CDR1 SNHLY and CDR2 FYNNEI. Unmatched junction bases come to 12, with V trimmed by 9 bases and J by 2 bases. The study was a case-control design nested within a healthcare worker cohort in London, UK, with weekly nasopharyngeal swab PCR tests and blood sampling. Healthcare workers were recruited between 23 and 31 March 2020, during the week of the UK lockdown, and were followed weekly for up to about 15 weeks.

The sample here was whole blood, taken at baseline. The chain is made from TRBV2 and TRBJ1-1; 7 bases in the middle match TRBD1. This TCR was sampled from an adult who was a healthcare worker with PCR-confirmed SARS-CoV-2 infection or an uninfected control (not recorded which). The CDR3 is CARYPGQPDNTEAFF. Read as DNA, the sequence is TGTGCCAGGTACCCGGGACAGCCTGATAACACTGAAGCTTTCTTT.